Below are 27 T cell receptor beta chains sequenced from a single sample in a study of blood T cells in healthy people across ages (dated by TCRdb to the mid-2010s). The library was obtained by 5' RACE. The sample was run on an Illumina HiSeq 2500. A second PCR of roughly 6 to 12 cycles was performed with a sample-barcoded 5' primer and a J-beta primer mix. The public reads were run again by TCRdb, first through fastp at Q25 and then through MiXCR, and only productive beta chains were kept. Each CDR3 protein appears once, grouped with its most common genes and DNA. Here the sample has approximately 780,000 distinct CDR3 sequences; around 25% occur a single time. The ten most abundant clones make up 3% of the sample. This sample also appeared in a second study, on T cells of mothers and their children.

Material for sequencing was blood. These TCRs come from a boy between 10 and 17 years old in good health.

The chain links TRBV2 to TRBJ2-1; 11 bases are shared with TRBD2. J was trimmed by 6 bases and V by 8 bases; bases with no gene match: 3. CDR1 and CDR2 from the germline V gene are SNHLY and FYNNEI. CDR3 length equals 13 residues. The CDR3 DNA reads as TGTGCCAGCGGGACTAGCGGATCCAATGAGCAGTTCTTC. This sequence encodes CASGTSGSNEQFF.

V and J are TRBV20-1 and TRBJ1-2; D possibly corresponds to TRBD1 (6 bases). Trimming stripped 6 bases from V and 2 bases from J, with 13 bases between. The CDR3 has 13 residues. CDR1 and CDR2 from the germline V gene are DFQATT and SNEGSKA (reference sequence). Here the CDR3 reads CSAGVQGNYGYTF. The CDR3 region has the DNA TGCAGTGCGGGGGTACAGGGAAACTATGGCTACACCTTC.

This clonotype appeared a few times. The CDR3, as DNA: TGCGCCAGCAGCATAGGGACAGACTCTGGAAACACCATATATTTT. This sequence encodes CASSIGTDSGNTIYF. The genes are TRBV5-1 and TRBJ1-3, with TRBD1 matching 7 bases. The V segment lost 4 bases and the J segment 0 bases; nucleotides outside the gene matches: 4. In germline, CDR1 is SGHRS, CDR2 YFSETQ. The CDR3 sequence is 15 residues long. Full variable domain (missing parts from reference TRBV5-1 and TRBJ1-3): KAGVTQTPRYLIKTRGQQVTLSCSPISGHRSVSWYQQTPGQGLQFLFEYFSETQRNKGNFPGRFSGRQFSNSRSEMNVSTLELGDSALYLCASSIGTDSGNTIYFGEGSWLTVV.

The chain uses TRBV7-9 and TRBJ2-4, with D hard to call. Germline CDR1 SEHNR, CDR2 FQNEAQ (reference sequence). V was cut by 0 bases and J by 6 bases, with 18 bases left in between. This CDR3 has 17 amino acids. CDR3 DNA: TGTGCCAGCAGCTTAGCCACTAACTCCCCTTGGGGAAACATTCAGTACTTC. Its translation is CASSLATNSPWGNIQYF.

This clonotype occurred a few times. This rearrangement joins TRBV11-2 to TRBJ2-7; TRBD2 matches 7 bases. This CDR3 contains 16 residues. Germline CDR1 and CDR2: SGHAT and FQNNGV. Trimming took 2 bases from V and 5 from J; bases not matched to a gene: 12. The CDR3 nucleotides are TGTGCCAGCAGCTTATTTGGCGGGCAGGGAGGGGACGAGCAGTACTTC. Protein: CASSLFGGQGGDEQYF. Full variable domain (rest looked up from reference TRBV11-2 and TRBJ2-7): EAGVAQSPRYKIIEKRQSVAFWCNPISGHATLYWYQQILGQGPKLLIQFQNNGVVDDSQLPKDRFSAERLKGVDSTLKIQPAKLEDSAVYLCASSLFGGQGGDEQYFGPGTRLTVT.

This clonotype has only one observation. CDR3 nucleotides: TGTGCCAGCAGCTTCATGATGGATGAGCAGTTCTTC. As protein: CASSFMMDEQFF. The gene calls are TRBV7-9 and TRBJ2-1; D is uncertain. This CDR3 has 12 residues. The germline V gene encodes CDR1 SEHNR and CDR2 FQNEAQ (reference sequence). Trimming cost V 3 bases and J 8 bases, with 8 bases left between them.

This clonotype was detected a few times. This chain connects TRBV7-2 to TRBJ2-3, with no clear D. Germline V gene sequence: CDR1 SGHTA, CDR2 FQGNSA. The V gene lost 5 bases and the J gene lost 0 bases, with 12 bases spanning the gap. CDR3 size: 15 residues. CDR3 region: CASSTEPLSTDTQYF. The DNA for the CDR3 is TGTGCCAGCAGCACTGAGCCCCTCAGCACAGATACGCAGTATTTT.

A few counts support this clonotype. This sequence joins TRBV9 and TRBJ2-5, with D possibly matching TRBD2 (5 bases). The germline V gene encodes CDR1 SGDLS and CDR2 YYNGEE. This CDR3 comprises 15 residues. Deletions cut 2 bases from V and 5 bases from J, with 16 bases between. This CDR3 is CASSVQSGSSETQYF. CDR3 coding DNA: TGTGCCAGCAGCGTCCAGAGCGGCTCCTCGGAGACCCAGTACTTC.

Here the CDR3 reads CASSVDRGLYEQYF. CDR3 nucleotide sequence: TGTGCCAGCAGTGTAGATCGGGGACTCTACGAGCAGTACTTC. The rearrangement uses TRBV2 and TRBJ2-7, with TRBD2 as a possible D gene (6 bases). The CDR3 has 14 amino acids. V lost 4 bases and J 3 bases, leaving 13 bases between the germline ends. Germline V CDR1 and CDR2: SNHLY, FYNNEI.

J is TRBJ2-7 and V is TRBV20-1; D perhaps matches TRBD1 (6 bases). Germline V gene sequence: CDR1 DFQATT, CDR2 SNEGSKA (reference sequence). The CDR3 contains 16 residues. V was pared by 3 bases and J by 0 bases, with 18 bases between. CDR3 DNA: TGCAGTGCTAGGGCGGTGTTAGGGACAACCTCCTACGAGCAGTACTTC. Translated: CSARAVLGTTSYEQYF.

This clonotype showed up just once. The genes are TRBV6-6 and TRBJ1-1, with D maybe TRBD1 (5 bases). The CDR3 is 15 amino acids. The V gene lost 0 bases and the J gene lost 3 bases, with 11 bases spanning the gap. The germline V gene has CDR1 MNHNY and CDR2 SVGAGI (reference sequence). The DNA for the CDR3 is TGTGCCAGCAGTTACTCGGGGGGAGGGGACACTGAAGCTTTCTTT. Translating it yields CASSYSGGGDTEAFF.

The J gene is TRBJ2-1, the V gene TRBV5-1; a possible D gene is TRBD2 (6 bases). The J call could be wrong; TRBJ2-7 is a better fit for the DNA end. CDR3 length: 14 residues. Germline CDR1 is SGHRS and CDR2 is YFSETQ. For the CDR3, the DNA is TGCGCCAGCAGCTGGACTAACCCTTCCTACGAGCAGTACTTC. Its translation: CASSWTNPSYEQYF.

The chain joins TRBV12-3 or TRBV12-4 to TRBJ2-4, with TRBD2 identical over 10 bases. There are 15 residues in the CDR3. The trim removed 5 bases at V and 1 base at J, leaving 2 bases unmatched. In nucleotides, the CDR3 is TGTGCCAGCAGTCCGGGACTAGCGGCCAAAAACATTCAGTACTTC. Translating it yields CASSPGLAAKNIQYF.

The chain recombines TRBV20-1 with TRBJ2-5; TRBD1 aligns across 7 bases. Germline CDR1 DFQATT, CDR2 SNEGSKA (reference sequence). J gave up 4 bases and V 6 bases, and 5 bases lay outside the gene matches. The CDR3 covers 12 residues. The DNA for the CDR3 is TGCAGTGCCCAGACAGGGCGAGAGACCCAGTACTTC. Translated: CSAQTGRETQYF.

As to this clonotype: Being one base from a much bigger clone, this may be a read error. Given the absence of the conserved phenylalanine or tryptophan at the CDR3 end, a read error is likely. This chain uses TRBV7-8 with TRBJ2-1; 11 bases are a match to TRBD1. The CDR3 sequence is 15 residues long. Germline CDR1 SGHVS, CDR2 FQNEAQ. Trimming removed 3 bases from V and 7 bases from J; junction bases left unmatched: 5. The CDR3 is CASSFPGTGGNEQFL. Written as DNA, the CDR3 is TGTGCCAGCAGCTTCCCCGGGACAGGGGGAAATGAGCAGTTCTTG.

This chain connects TRBV19 to TRBJ2-3; either TRBD1 or TRBD2 may fit D (5 bases each). V was pared by 3 bases and J by 7 bases, with 8 bases between. This CDR3 is built from 12 residues. Germline CDR1 and CDR2: LNHDA and SQIVND (reference sequence). The DNA for the CDR3 is TGTGCCAGTAGTATTTGGGGGAATACGCAGTATTTT. Amino acid sequence: CASSIWGNTQYF.

This chain joins TRBV11-2 and TRBJ2-3, with TRBD2 identical over 9 bases. J was trimmed by 2 bases and V by 3 bases; bases with no gene match: 6. Germline CDR1 is SGHAT and CDR2 is FQNNGV. The CDR3 has 16 amino acids. Written as DNA, the CDR3 is TGTGCCAGCAGCTTGGCTAGCGGGAAAATCACAGATACGCAGTATTTT. Translating gives CASSLASGKITDTQYF.

V gene TRBV13 combines with J gene TRBJ2-5, with D perhaps matching TRBD1 or TRBD2 (5 bases each). The J call is doubtful: the DNA matches TRBJ2-7 better. The CDR3 spans 15 residues. Germline CDR1 PRHDT, CDR2 FYEKMQ (reference sequence). This CDR3 is CASSSGLGRGDEQYF. The CDR3 coding sequence is TGTGCCAGCAGCTCAGGACTGGGTAGGGGTGACGAGCAGTACTTC.

The rearrangement uses TRBV20-1 and TRBJ2-1; D is perhaps TRBD1 (5 bases). The CDR3 has 13 residues. CDR1 and CDR2 (germline): DFQATT, SNEGSKA (reference sequence). Trimming took 6 bases from V and 0 from J, leaving 9 bases between them. DNA of the CDR3: TGCAGTGCGTCCGACAGCTCCTACAATGAGCAGTTCTTC. This codes for CSASDSSYNEQFF.

This chain links TRBV7-8 with TRBJ2-5, with 8 bases aligning to TRBD2. CDR1 SGHVS and CDR2 FQNEAQ come from the germline V gene. Trimming removed 7 bases from V and 0 bases from J; junction bases left unmatched: 13. The CDR3 sequence is 17 residues long. This CDR3 is CASTLGGSGAYQETQYF. CDR3 sequence (DNA): TGTGCCAGCACCCTAGGCGGTAGCGGGGCGTACCAAGAGACCCAGTACTTC.

This clonotype was seen a few times. V usage is TRBV2 and J usage is TRBJ2-1; D is unresolved. Germline V gene lookup returns CDR1 SNHLY and CDR2 FYNNEI. Trimming left V 6 bases short and J 0 bases short, with 12 bases between. This CDR3 is built from 15 residues. CDR3 DNA sequence: TGTGCCAGCAGGCGGACGGTGAGCTCCTACAATGAGCAGTTCTTC. Amino acids: CASRRTVSSYNEQFF.

This clonotype was recorded a few times. This sequence joins TRBV29-1 and TRBJ2-3; tentatively, D is TRBD2 (6 bases). The CDR3 covers 12 residues. Germline lookup yields CDR1 SQVTM and CDR2 ANQGSEA. The V gene lost 4 bases and the J gene lost 3 bases, with 8 bases spanning the gap. The CDR3 is CSVAEGTDTQYF. CDR3 sequence (DNA): TGCAGCGTTGCGGAGGGGACAGATACGCAGTATTTT.

V gene TRBV20-1 combines with J gene TRBJ1-2, with D possibly being TRBD1 (5 bases). The germline V and J ends were trimmed by 1 base and 11 bases, with 20 bases remaining between them. CDR3 length: 14 residues. The germline V gene has CDR1 DFQATT and CDR2 SNEGSKA (reference sequence). CDR3 bases: TGCAGTGCTAGAGTTTTTGAGGGACTGCAGCATTACACCTTC. Protein product: CSARVFEGLQHYTF.

Here the CDR3 reads CASSRQGTENIQYF. The DNA for the CDR3 is TGTGCCAGCTCTCGACAGGGAACAGAAAACATTCAGTACTTC. The V call is TRBV12-3 or TRBV12-4, the J call TRBJ2-4; 7 positions agree with TRBD1. The CDR3 length is 14 residues. J gave up 5 bases and V 8 bases, and 9 bases lay outside the gene matches.

The table lists this clonotype with a few counts. The V call is TRBV7-6, the J call TRBJ1-1; the D gene is possibly TRBD1 (5 bases). The V and J ends lost 1 base and 0 bases respectively, with 12 bases between them. CDR1 is SGHVS, CDR2 FNYEAQ, per germline. The CDR3 has 16 residues. The CDR3 DNA reads as TGTGCCAGCAGCTTAGGGGGCGCCGGCTTGAACACTGAAGCTTTCTTT. Protein sequence: CASSLGGAGLNTEAFF.

V usage is TRBV9 and J usage is TRBJ2-7; D possibly corresponds to TRBD2 (6 bases). V was cut by 4 bases and J by 6 bases, with 23 bases left in between. The CDR3 sequence is 16 residues long. Germline V gene data show CDR1 as SGDLS and CDR2 as YYNGEE. The CDR3 DNA reads TGTGCCAGCAGCTCCACCTCGGGAGTCAGGATGTCCGAGCAGTACTTC. As protein: CASSSTSGVRMSEQYF.

This chain joins TRBV5-1 and TRBJ2-2, with D unresolved. CDR1 is SGHRS and CDR2 is YFSETQ in the germline V gene. The CDR3 spans 15 residues. The germline V and J ends were trimmed by 4 bases and 4 bases, with 14 bases remaining between them. The DNA for the CDR3 is TGCGCCAGCAGCCCGTTGGGCAGCACCACCGGGGAGCTGTTTTTT. Residues: CASSPLGSTTGELFF.